One sample yielded the 32 T cell receptor beta chains listed below, sequenced in a study of molecular identifiers for immune sequencing clone quantification. TCRdb fed the PCR reads into MiXCR, producing one record per CDR3 protein. The repertoire holds around 100,000 distinct CDR3 sequences, with under 40% as singletons. The specimen was naive CD8+ T cells from blood, with Jurkat cell RNA spiked in. Regarding subset: FACS-sorted CD8+CD4-CCR7+CD45RA+ naive T cells. The origin of the receptors is a human donor in good health. Some libraries in this study had Jurkat cell RNA spiked in.

This clonotype was picked up a small number of times. The chain employs TRBV20-1 and TRBJ2-5; TRBD2 agrees at 9 bases. V trimming: 0 bases; J trimming: 5 bases; junction bases outside the gene matches: 16. CDR1 and CDR2 from the germline V gene are DFQATT and SNEGSKA (reference sequence). This CDR3 is 18 amino acids long. Here the CDR3 reads CSARDSAGARGTSETQYF. The DNA for the CDR3 is TGCAGTGCTAGAGATTCTGCCGGCGCTCGCGGGACTAGCGAGACCCAGTACTTC.

CDR3 sequence reads: CASSPRQGTYEQYF. As DNA, the CDR3 is TGTGCCAGCAGCCCAAGACAGGGGACCTACGAGCAGTACTTC. The chain couples TRBV7-6 to TRBJ2-7; 8 nucleotides line up with TRBD1. Germline V gives CDR1 SGHVS, CDR2 FNYEAQ. The CDR3 contains 14 residues. Germline trimming cut 5 bases from V and 2 bases from J; bases unmatched to any gene: 5.

Comment on this clonotype: One base away lies a much larger clone, so this may be a sequencing read error. The rearrangement uses TRBV4-3 and TRBJ1-2; D is ambiguous. This CDR3 region has 16 residues. Germline CDR1 reads LGHNA; CDR2 reads YSLEER. The CDR3 DNA sequence: TGCGCCAGCGGCCACCGCCCGAAACACGATAACTATGGCTACACCTTC. The encoded protein is CASGHRPKHDNYGYTF.

This chain links TRBV19 with TRBJ2-3, with D possibly being TRBD1 (6 bases). From germline, CDR1 is LNHDA and CDR2 SQIVND (reference sequence). V was pared by 3 bases and J by 6 bases, with 16 bases between. This CDR3 region has 15 residues. CDR3 bases: TGTGCCAGTAGTATTACAGGGAGTCTAATGGATACGCAGTATTTT. This gives the protein CASSITGSLMDTQYF. The full variable domain, in which reference TRBV19 and TRBJ2-3 provide the parts outside the CDR3, is DGGITQSPKYLFRKEGQNVTLSCEQNLNHDAMYWYRQDPGQGLRLIYYSQIVNDFQKGDIAEGYSVSREKKESFPLTVTSAQKNPTAFYLCASSITGSLMDTQYFGPGTRLTVL.

This clonotype has a count of ten or more. The chain carries TRBV19 and TRBJ1-1; D is unresolved. CDR3 length: 14 residues. The V gene lost 3 bases and the J gene lost 0 bases, with 8 bases spanning the gap. Germline values: CDR1 LNHDA, CDR2 SQIVND (reference sequence). This CDR3 is CASSIGRLNTEAFF. CDR3 bases: TGTGCCAGTAGTATTGGACGCTTGAACACTGAAGCTTTCTTT. Based on the CDR3 plus reference TRBV19 and TRBJ1-1, the full variable domain is DGGITQSPKYLFRKEGQNVTLSCEQNLNHDAMYWYRQDPGQGLRLIYYSQIVNDFQKGDIAEGYSVSREKKESFPLTVTSAQKNPTAFYLCASSIGRLNTEAFFGQGTRLTVV.

V usage is TRBV7-8 and J usage is TRBJ2-3; D unclear. V lost 4 bases to trimming and J lost 7 bases, with 12 bases between them. The CDR3 covers 13 residues. Looked up from germline, CDR1 is SGHVS and CDR2 is FQNEAQ. The CDR3 nucleotides read TGTGCCAGCAGCTCCGGCACAAAAAATACGCAGTATTTT. Residues: CASSSGTKNTQYF.

This clonotype came up many times. The CDR3 region is CASVNTREAFF. CDR3 in DNA: TGTGCCAGCGTTAATACACGTGAAGCTTTCTTT. This sequence joins TRBV25-1 and TRBJ1-1; D is ambiguous. V gave up 8 bases and J gave up 7 bases, with 11 bases separating them. Germline assignment: CDR1 MGHDK and CDR2 SYGVNS. There are 11 residues in the CDR3.

About this clonotype: A read error is possible here, since a much larger clone lies one base away. The chain uses TRBV25-1 and TRBJ2-3, with D uncertain. The J call may not be correct, given that the DNA end is closer to TRBJ1-5. The CDR3 contains 14 residues. CDR1 MGHDK and CDR2 SYGVNS come from the germline V gene. The CDR3 loop is CASSEYTFTDTQHF. The CDR3 bases are TGTGCCAGCAGTGAATACACCTTCACAGATACGCAGCATTTT.

In this sample, this clonotype turned up once. This sequence may be a read error, since a much larger clone differs from it by one base. V usage is TRBV15 and J usage is TRBJ2-3; D might be TRBD1 or TRBD2, each matching 5 bases. Trimming shortened V by 5 bases and J by 0 bases, and 12 bases separated the two germline ends. Germline V gene lookup returns CDR1 LNHNV and CDR2 YYDKDF (reference sequence). CDR3 length: 15 residues. The CDR3 here is CATSPRDGSTDTQYF. For the CDR3, the DNA is TGTGCCACCAGCCCTAGGGACGGCAGCACAGATACGCAGTATTTT.

Only one count was recorded for this clonotype. Possible read error: a much larger clone is one base away. The gene calls are TRBV12-3 or TRBV12-4 and TRBJ2-1; D ambiguous. V gave up 5 bases and J gave up 9 bases, with 8 bases separating them. This CDR3 spans 11 amino acids. In nucleotides, the CDR3 is TGTGCCAGCAGTCGCAGATCTGAGCAGTTCTTC. It yields the protein CASSRRSEQFF.

The chain recombines TRBV11-2 with TRBJ2-1; D remains unclear. Germline CDR1 is SGHAT and CDR2 is FQNNGV. This CDR3 has 13 residues. The germline V and J ends were trimmed by 1 base and 7 bases, with 8 bases remaining between them. CDR3 sequence: CASSLGSINEQFF. CDR3 DNA sequence: TGTGCCAGCAGCTTAGGTTCGATAAATGAGCAGTTCTTC.

This chain connects TRBV28 to TRBJ2-7, with 9 bases fitting TRBD2. Germline CDR1 and CDR2: MDHEN and SYDVKM. J gave up 4 bases and V 5 bases, and 9 bases lay outside the gene matches. This CDR3 is 15 amino acids long. The CDR3, as DNA: TGTGCCAGCAGTCCCCCGCCTAGCGGGATTTACGAGCAGTACTTC. Protein sequence: CASSPPPSGIYEQYF.

This clonotype has at least ten counts. The rearrangement links TRBV12-3 or TRBV12-4 to TRBJ2-5, with D perhaps TRBD2 (6 bases). The CDR3 is 14 residues long. Trimming took off 3 bases at V and 7 bases at J, with 15 bases between the two ends. The CDR3 protein is CASSFSTSLGTQYF. The CDR3 DNA is TGTGCCAGCAGTTTTTCGACTAGTTTAGGGACCCAGTACTTC.

The chain couples TRBV2 to TRBJ2-3; TRBD1 aligns across 9 bases. V gave up 4 bases and J gave up 3 bases; unmatched junction bases: 5. This CDR3 region has 15 residues. CDR1 SNHLY and CDR2 FYNNEI come from the germline V gene. CDR3 region: CASSVQGAGTDTQYF. DNA of the CDR3: TGTGCCAGCAGTGTACAGGGGGCCGGGACAGATACGCAGTATTTT.

Remarks on this clonotype: This could be a read error, since a much larger clone is one nucleotide away. The chain is built from TRBV29-1 and TRBJ2-5, with no clear D. Germline V lookup: CDR1 SQVTM, CDR2 ANQGSEA. The CDR3 totals 10 residues. The CDR3 is CSVVQATQYF. As DNA, the CDR3 is TGCAGCGTTGTCCAAGCGACCCAGTACTTC.

This chain joins TRBV28 and TRBJ2-1; maybe TRBD1 (5 bases). The germline V and J ends were trimmed by 3 bases and 0 bases, with 9 bases remaining between them. The CDR3 is 15 amino acids. Germline V lookup: CDR1 MDHEN, CDR2 SYDVKM. The CDR3 nucleotides are TGTGCCAGCAGTTTGGGGCACACCTCCTACAATGAGCAGTTCTTC. Protein: CASSLGHTSYNEQFF.

This clonotype has a count of ten or more. The rearrangement joins TRBV6-5 to TRBJ1-5, with D hard to call. Trimming removed 2 bases from V and 2 bases from J, with 4 bases in between. Germline V gene data show CDR1 as MNHEY and CDR2 as SVGAGI. This CDR3 has 13 amino acids. CDR3: CASSYGGNQPQHF. For the CDR3, the DNA is TGTGCCAGCAGTTACGGGGGCAATCAGCCCCAGCATTTT.

This clonotype turned up a few times. CDR3 coding DNA: TGTGCCACCCTCTTGGGGGGGGGTGTTTACAATGAGCAGTTCTTC. It yields the protein CATLLGGGVYNEQFF. V usage is TRBV24-1 and J usage is TRBJ2-1; 7 bases are a match to TRBD2. Germline CDR1 KGHDR, CDR2 SFDVKD. The CDR3 sequence is 15 residues long. J gave up 4 bases and V 9 bases, and 11 bases lay outside the gene matches.

On this clonotype itself: A much larger clone differs by one base, so this may be a read error. The DNA of the CDR3 is TGTGCCAGCAGCCATGGGGCGGTGCAGTACTTC. It encodes CASSHGAVQYF. The chain carries TRBV14 and TRBJ2-7, with a possible D match to TRBD1 (5 bases). The CDR3 is 11 residues long. Germline values: CDR1 SGHDN, CDR2 FVKESK. Trimming left V 3 bases short and J 9 bases short, with 9 bases between.

The chain combines TRBV28 with TRBJ2-5; D might be TRBD1 (6 bases). The V gene lost 3 bases and the J gene lost 7 bases, with 12 bases spanning the gap. This CDR3 has 13 residues. Germline V gives CDR1 MDHEN, CDR2 SYDVKM. As DNA, the CDR3 is TGTGCCAGCAGTTTCAGGGGTGACGGGACCCAGTACTTC. This translates into CASSFRGDGTQYF.

This clonotype was seen only once. Its ends do not fully match the called genes, so a read error is possible. The rearrangement joins TRBV6-2 or TRBV6-3 to TRBJ2-5; 13 bases line up with TRBD2. CDR1 is MNHEY, CDR2 SVGEGT, per germline. The length of the CDR3 is 18 residues. This chain's CDR3 is CASSFVFGLAGDRETRYF. Here the CDR3 DNA reads TGTGCCAGCAGTTTCGTTTTCGGACTAGCGGGAGACCGTGAGACCCGGTACTTC.

As regards this clonotype: Mismatch with germline at one junction end may stem from a read error. The chain combines TRBV28 with TRBJ2-4, with D maybe TRBD1 (6 bases). CDR3 length: 16 amino acids. Germline lookup yields CDR1 MDHEN and CDR2 SYDVKM. The CDR3, as DNA: TGTGCCAGCAGGACCGGGACAACCACATCTAAAAACAATCAGTACTTC. It is translated as CASRTGTTTSKNNQYF.

Points on this clonotype: At one of its ends the junction is not consistent with the germline gene, which may arise from a read error. This chain links TRBV12-3 or TRBV12-4 with TRBJ2-3; tentatively, D is TRBD1 or TRBD2 (5 bases each). This CDR3 has 16 residues. CDR3 sequence reads: CASSRGPPSSTGTQYF. CDR3 coding DNA: TGTGCCAGCAGCCGGGGACCGCCGTCTAGCACAGGTACGCAGTATTTT.

The gene calls are TRBV6-2 or TRBV6-3 and TRBJ1-6; D not certain. Germline V lookup: CDR1 MNHEY, CDR2 SVGEGT. The CDR3 is 16 residues long. V was trimmed by 0 bases and J by 8 bases, leaving 14 bases between them. The CDR3 reads CASSYSTAEGYSPLHF. Here the CDR3 DNA reads TGTGCCAGCAGTTACTCGACGGCAGAAGGTTATTCACCCCTCCACTTT.

The rearrangement uses TRBV7-2 and TRBJ2-4; 10 bases are shared with TRBD2. V trimming: 0 bases; J trimming: 0 bases; junction bases outside the gene matches: 5. Per germline, CDR1 SGHTA and CDR2 FQGNSA. The CDR3 spans 18 residues. The CDR3 loop is CASSLALAGIQAKNIQYF. The CDR3 DNA follows: TGTGCCAGCAGCTTAGCACTAGCGGGAATACAAGCCAAAAACATTCAGTACTTC.

The CDR3 here is CSAPPWEHSYEQYF. The CDR3 DNA reads as TGCAGTGCTCCACCCTGGGAACACTCCTACGAGCAGTACTTC. The chain uses TRBV20-1 and TRBJ2-7; no reliable D call. The V end was cut by 5 bases, the J end by 0 bases, with 14 bases between. This CDR3 is 14 amino acids long. In germline, CDR1 is DFQATT, CDR2 SNEGSKA (reference sequence).

The V gene is TRBV6-6, the J gene TRBJ2-7, with TRBD1 identical over 7 bases. The CDR3 extends over 13 amino acids. J lost 3 bases, V lost 8 bases, and 7 bases had no gene match. The germline V gene has CDR1 MNHNY and CDR2 SVGAGI (reference sequence). The CDR3 sequence is CASHTGALYEQYF. Here the CDR3 DNA reads TGTGCCAGCCACACAGGGGCCCTCTACGAGCAGTACTTC.

This clonotype was observed a handful of times. The gene calls are TRBV28 and TRBJ2-7; D not resolved. Trimming removed 6 bases from V and 6 bases from J, with 9 bases in between. The CDR3 sequence is 11 residues long. The germline gives CDR1 MDHEN, CDR2 SYDVKM. This CDR3 reads CASSDNCEQYF. DNA for the CDR3: TGTGCCAGCAGCGACAACTGCGAGCAGTACTTC.

V gene TRBV28 combines with J gene TRBJ2-5, with TRBD1 matching 7 bases. Trimming cost V 3 bases and J 5 bases; bases outside gene matches: 9. The CDR3 is 15 amino acids. Germline loops: CDR1 MDHEN, CDR2 SYDVKM. CDR3 bases: TGTGCCAGCAGTTTTCTGCCAGGGGGTGATGAGACCCAGTACTTC. Amino acids: CASSFLPGGDETQYF.

The CDR3 coding sequence is TGTGCCACCAGTGATTTTAAGGGCTCCTACAATGAGCAGTTCTTC. It encodes CATSDFKGSYNEQFF. This sequence joins TRBV24-1 and TRBJ2-1, with D unclear. Trimming shortened V by 1 base and J by 0 bases, and 6 bases separated the two germline ends. CDR1 is KGHDR and CDR2 is SFDVKD in the germline V gene. The CDR3 runs 15 residues.

About this clonotype: The conserved final phenylalanine or tryptophan is absent from the CDR3, which likely points to a read error. This chain links TRBV25-1 with TRBJ1-5; D possibly corresponds to TRBD1 (5 bases). This CDR3 is built from 13 residues. CDR1 is MGHDK and CDR2 is SYGVNS in the germline V gene. Trimming removed 4 bases from V and 5 bases from J, with 9 bases in between. The CDR3 bases are TGTGCCAGCAGTGCGGGGGGATATCAGCCCCAGCATATT. It codes for CASSAGGYQPQHI.

The V gene is TRBV19, the J gene TRBJ2-3; TRBD1 matches 10 bases. The V gene's germline CDR1 is LNHDA and CDR2 SQIVND (reference sequence). The ends lost 7 bases at V and 3 bases at J; junction bases unmatched: 4. This CDR3 has 14 residues. CDR3 nucleotides: TGTGCCAGTAAGGACAGGGGGTTTACAGATACGCAGTATTTT. Translated: CASKDRGFTDTQYF.